These T cell receptor beta chains were read from a single sample in a study of T cells expressing NK-cell markers. Using the 5' RACE reads, TCRdb records one entry per CDR3 protein without DNA. This sample's clone table lists some 440,000 distinct CDR3 sequences. Input material: blood T cells: a sorted CD56 or NKG2C T cell subset, CD4+ or CD8+ T cells, or bulk PBMC T cells (not recorded which). The receptors were gathered from a woman in her fifties or sixties in good health. CDR3s include the opening cysteine and the closing phenylalanine or tryptophan. The order of the fields is V gene, J gene, CDR3 protein.

TRBV2	TRBJ1-2	CASTPTGENNYGYTF
TRBV20-1	TRBJ1-2	CSARETRGNYGYTF
TRBV28	TRBJ2-2	CASSPPVGAVGELFF
TRBV6-1	TRBJ1-5	CASRAAGGLNQPQHF
TRBV7-8	TRBJ1-1	CASSPRDQGHNTEAFF
TRBV15	TRBJ2-1	CATSTNMGYPFF
TRBV12-3/TRBV12-4	TRBJ2-5	CASSSGTGQTQYF
TRBV24-1	TRBJ2-1	CATSDAGSRGYNEQFF
TRBV25-1	TRBJ1-2	CASSDSFRGNYGYTF
TRBV3-1	TRBJ2-1	CASSPGTSVNNEQFF
TRBV13	TRBJ1-1	CASSSEGARDTEAFF
TRBV12-3/TRBV12-4	TRBJ2-7	CASSLDGVGEQYF
TRBV7-2	TRBJ2-3	CASSFSGATQYF
TRBV27	TRBJ1-4	CASSFLTTAVSREKLFF
TRBV20-1	TRBJ2-7	CSAAHLTGTNSYEQYF
TRBV5-1	TRBJ1-1	CASSRLGSQNTEAFF
TRBV5-5	TRBJ1-1	CASGADIMNTEAFF
TRBV21-1	TRBJ2-1	CASRTRGESYNEQFF
TRBV5-1	TRBJ2-1	CASNESGTGGLAQFF
TRBV7-8	TRBJ2-5	CASSPRVLETQYF
TRBV12-3/TRBV12-4	TRBJ2-1	CASSLPMTSGERDEQFF
TRBV12-3/TRBV12-4	TRBJ2-1	CASTETGTGAWGEQFF
TRBV10-1	TRBJ2-1	CASSESTSGGPQFF
TRBV20-1	TRBJ1-2	CSAREAWGYTF
TRBV5-1	TRBJ2-5	CASRGAVAETQYF
TRBV19	TRBJ2-1	CASTSGGTSYNEQFF
TRBV20-1	TRBJ2-1	CSAASSVGSYNEQFF
TRBV2	TRBJ2-3	CASSEVRLAGLDTQYF
TRBV24-1	TRBJ2-1	CATGGRGKDNEQFF
TRBV7-6	TRBJ1-2	CASSSGQGTYGYTF
TRBV4-1	TRBJ1-3	CASSAYLRGTAGNTIYF
TRBV10-3	TRBJ1-2	CAISVTGTGTSYTF
TRBV29-1	TRBJ1-1	CSVDTSGQVNTEAFF
TRBV6-5	TRBJ2-3	CASSYSTLRVLYF
TRBV7-9	TRBJ1-5	CASSRGTGTGGNQPQHF
TRBV5-1	TRBJ1-2	CASSLKPRTGTSYGYTF
TRBV20-1	TRBJ2-1	CSAVGVGDEQFF
TRBV20-1	TRBJ1-3	CSATHKSSGNTIYF
TRBV20-1	TRBJ1-1	CSAAGQGAYTEAFF
TRBV20-1	TRBJ2-3	CSASPLDESSGSTDTQYF
TRBV3-1	TRBJ1-6	CASSQETRSPLHF
TRBV6-5	TRBJ2-1	CASSYWGPGKDNEQFF
TRBV10-3	TRBJ2-7	CAISESSDSYEQYF
TRBV12-3/TRBV12-4	TRBJ2-7	CASTSLGGTYF
TRBV6-5	TRBJ1-2	CASSFRTLDYGYTF